Following are 10 T cell receptor beta chains from one sample sequenced in a study of lymphopenia after photon versus proton radiotherapy. The protocol was immunoSEQ multiplex PCR, while the TCRdb copy is restricted to in-frame clones and leaves out a portion. The data show tens of thousands of clones, approximately 82% seen once. Material: peripheral blood, obtained from a patient treated with photon-based radiotherapy. These receptors were taken from a man aged 50-60 years with gastric cancer.

This rearrangement joins TRBV25-1 to TRBJ1-2; 9 bases are shared with TRBD1. Looked up from germline, CDR1 is MGHDK and CDR2 is SYGVNS. This CDR3 comprises 14 residues. Trimming cost V 6 bases and J 8 bases; bases outside gene matches: 10. As DNA, the CDR3 is TGTGCCAGCAGGGGGACAGGGATTCTAGGCGGCTACACCTTC. Translation: CASRGTGILGGYTF.

V is TRBV28 and J is TRBJ2-5; D tentatively fits TRBD1 or TRBD2 (5 bases each). Per the germline V gene, CDR1 is MDHEN and CDR2 is SYDVKM. The CDR3 totals 14 residues. Trimming took off 2 bases at V and 4 bases at J, with 11 bases between the two ends. The CDR3: CASSLLGAGETQYF. In DNA form, the CDR3 reads TGTGCCAGCAGTTTACTAGGGGCGGGAGAGACCCAGTACTTC.

The chain uses TRBV6-5 and TRBJ1-2; D perhaps matches TRBD1 (5 bases). The CDR3 runs to 15 residues. With 2 bases removed from V and 4 bases from J, the gap between germline ends came to 14 bases. Germline assignment: CDR1 MNHEY and CDR2 SVGAGI. The CDR3 bases are TGTGCCAGCAGTTACGTAGGGGCAAGGTTCTATGGCTACACCTTC. Protein product: CASSYVGARFYGYTF.

A remark on this clone: Other DNA sequences in the same sample also yield this CDR3. The chain is built from TRBV4-1 and TRBJ2-7; TRBD2 is a possible D gene (5 bases). The CDR3 loop spans 16 amino acids. V gave up 4 bases and J gave up 4 bases, with 20 bases separating them. From germline, CDR1 is MGHRA and CDR2 YSYEKL. CDR3 sequence (DNA): TGCGCCAGCAGCCCGCCGGGGTGGAGTTCCTCTTACGAGCAGTACTTC. Residues: CASSPPGWSSSYEQYF.

The chain couples TRBV29-1 to TRBJ2-1; possibly TRBD2 for D (5 bases). The CDR3 contains 12 residues. The germline V gene encodes CDR1 SQVTM and CDR2 ANQGSEA. The V end lost 1 base, the J end lost 9 bases, and 10 bases lay between the germline ends. Here the CDR3 reads CSVEGGKGEQFF. DNA of the CDR3: TGCAGCGTTGAAGGAGGGAAAGGTGAGCAGTTCTTC.

This rearrangement joins TRBV19 to TRBJ1-1; TRBD1 aligns across 9 bases. There are 15 residues in the CDR3. The V and J ends lost 1 base and 5 bases, in that order; junction bases with no gene match: 5. Germline CDR1 LNHDA, CDR2 SQIVND (reference sequence). The CDR3 reads CASSIAGQGGTEAFF. The CDR3 DNA is TGTGCCAGTAGTATAGCGGGACAGGGAGGGACTGAAGCTTTCTTT.

The CDR3 region is CATQGSSYNSPLHF. The CDR3 DNA reads as TGTGCCACCCAGGGAAGCTCCTATAATTCACCCCTCCACTTT. The chain carries TRBV28 and TRBJ1-6; D may be TRBD1 (5 bases). V shed 10 bases and J shed 0 bases, with 10 bases lying between them. Germline CDR1 is MDHEN and CDR2 is SYDVKM. This CDR3 comprises 14 residues.

The CDR3 sequence is CATMKGSRGTYEQYF. CDR3 nucleotides: TGTGCCACCATGAAGGGGTCCAGGGGAACCTACGAGCAGTACTTC. The genes are TRBV6-1 and TRBJ2-7; TRBD1 might be the D (6 bases). V was shortened by 10 bases and J by 2 bases, with 21 bases between the two germline ends. Germline V gives CDR1 MNHNS, CDR2 SASEGT. The CDR3 covers 15 residues.

The rearrangement uses TRBV7-9 and TRBJ2-7; D possibly uses TRBD1 or TRBD2 (5 bases each). Germline-derived CDR1 and CDR2 are SEHNR and FQNEAQ (reference sequence). Trimming removed 4 bases from V and 6 bases from J, with 19 bases in between. CDR3 length: 15 residues. CDR3 nucleotide sequence: TGTGCCAGCAGCTCAACCGGGACGGCCGGAAGCGAGCAGTACTTC. This sequence encodes CASSSTGTAGSEQYF.

The gene calls are TRBV7-2 and TRBJ1-3; D perhaps matches TRBD1 (6 bases). Per germline, CDR1 SGHTA and CDR2 FQGNSA. The V end lost 5 bases, the J end lost 0 bases, and 17 bases lay between the germline ends. CDR3 size: 17 residues. The CDR3 loop is CASSRSGGLYSGNTIYF. The CDR3 nucleotides read TGTGCCAGCAGCCGGAGTGGGGGCTTGTACTCTGGAAACACCATATATTTT.